Described below is a single T cell receptor (beta chain) sequence and its context. This specimen belongs to a study of blood T cell repertoires in COVID-19. Study-level information: T cells, B-cell-depleted T cells, or PBMCs supplied cDNA or gDNA.

The table came from immunoSEQ multiplex PCR; TCRdb's copy has only in-frame clones and leaves some out. Of about 410,000 clones listed, about nine tenths were seen once; the top ten hold approximately 1.5%. The CDR3 has 16 residues. V shed 4 bases and J shed 0 bases, with 16 bases lying between them. In germline, CDR1 is GTSNPN, CDR2 SVGIG (reference sequence). The Seattle site enrolled patients during active infection and followed them longitudinally. This clonotype was obtained from a woman in her forties with COVID-19, enrolled during active disease. The sequencing sample was made of peripheral blood. V gene TRBV30 combines with J gene TRBJ1-3; D unresolved. The CDR3 DNA sequence: TGTGCCTGGACCCGGGATGGGATTAGCTCTGGAAACACCATATATTTT. Protein: CAWTRDGISSGNTIYF.